The T cell receptor beta chain under discussion was sequenced for a study of PD-1 blockade in classical Hodgkin lymphoma. About this clone itself: Its specificity is not known.

Specified time point: newly diagnosed, previously untreated cHL patient sample. Magnetic depletion of unwanted cells isolated CD4+ T cells from thawed PBMCs. PBMCs representing newly diagnosed, untreated classical Hodgkin lymphoma functioned as the comparison. Study-wide findings and caveats: Reports indicated that newly diagnosed patients had lower baseline TCR diversity than healthy donors did. Repertoires differed for reasons still undefined, possibly disease activity or prior therapy.

Clones were read by immunoSEQ multiplex PCR, and TCRdb kept only the in-frame ones, dropping some. The sample records about 22,000 clones, 80% to 90% being singletons. This CDR3 is 18 amino acids long. V was clipped by 4 bases and J by 3 bases, with 23 bases between them. Germline CDR1 is SEHNR and CDR2 is FQNEAQ (reference sequence). This sequence was found in a human donor with classical Hodgkin lymphoma. The chain couples TRBV7-9 to TRBJ2-3; TRBD2 might be the D (5 bases). Sequences were obtained from CD4+ T cells from blood. CDR3 sequence: CASSSLLGSERGTDTQYF. The CDR3 bases are TGTGCCAGCAGCTCCCTTTTAGGATCCGAAAGAGGGACAGATACGCAGTATTTT.